This entry lists 19 T cell receptor beta chains sequenced from one sample in a study of regulatory T cells in long-lasting Graves disease (dated by TCRdb to about 2021). The library came from multiplex PCR. The instrument was an Illumina HiSeq 4000. iRepertoire HTBI primers and Arm-PCR amplification of CDR3 regions were used to construct TCR beta libraries. TCRdb took the public reads, trimmed them with fastp at Q25, ran MiXCR for clone calling and kept in-frame beta chains. Merged by CDR3 protein, the rows form single entries marked with the most common genes and DNA. The sample profile shows 400,000 to 500,000 distinct CDR3 sequences; roughly a fifth of them were found once. Around 7% of the sample rests with the top ten. The sample's time point label is to be understood as: persistent/refractory GD, antithyroid drugs over 5 years with positive TRAb. For both TCR sequencing and RNA sequencing, RNA was extracted from PBMCs in TRIzol.

The specimen was peripheral blood mononuclear cells (PBMCs), collected when the disease was refractory, from a patient treated with antithyroid drugs. These receptors came from a female donor with Graves disease.

This clonotype turned up a few times. The rearrangement links TRBV28 to TRBJ2-2, with TRBD2 identical over 10 bases. CDR1 is MDHEN, CDR2 SYDVKM, per germline. The junction had 6 bases not matched to a gene; V was cut back by 5 bases and J by 3 bases. The CDR3 runs 16 residues. CDR3 loop: CASSGSGGPYTGELFF. CDR3 nucleotide sequence: TGTGCCAGCAGTGGTAGCGGGGGGCCTTACACCGGGGAGCTGTTTTTT.

There are many counts of this clonotype. CDR3: CSAPGQGARETQYF. CDR3 nucleotide sequence: TGCAGTGCTCCGGGACAGGGGGCCAGAGAGACCCAGTACTTC. V usage is TRBV20-1 and J usage is TRBJ2-5; TRBD1 aligns across 12 bases. CDR1 DFQATT and CDR2 SNEGSKA come from the germline V gene (reference sequence). The CDR3 is 14 amino acids. J lost 4 bases, V lost 5 bases, and 5 bases had no gene match.

This clonotype was counted between two and nine times. V gene TRBV12-3 or TRBV12-4 combines with J gene TRBJ1-2; TRBD1 matches at 9 bases. This CDR3 has 15 amino acids. V was pared by 4 bases and J by 4 bases, with 7 bases of the junction left unmatched. The CDR3 DNA is TGTGCCAGCAGTTATACAGGGGGCGCCGGCTATGGCTACACCTTC. It codes for CASSYTGGAGYGYTF.

This clonotype was recorded many times. The V and J genes are TRBV28 and TRBJ1-4, with unresolved D. Germline CDR1 and CDR2: MDHEN and SYDVKM. The CDR3 spans 15 residues. Trimming pared 5 bases from V and 5 bases from J, leaving 15 bases between. The CDR3 nucleotides read TGTGCCAGCAGTACCCCGGAAGGCGTGAATGAAAAACTGTTTTTT. Translated, it gives CASSTPEGVNEKLFF.

This clonotype occurred many times. This chain joins TRBV2 and TRBJ1-1; D is uncertain. V lost 5 bases to trimming and J lost 2 bases, with 12 bases between them. The length of the CDR3 is 14 residues. Per the germline V gene, CDR1 is SNHLY and CDR2 is FYNNEI. CDR3 sequence reads: CASSKTRANTEAFF. The CDR3, as DNA: TGTGCCAGCAGTAAAACACGCGCCAACACTGAAGCTTTCTTT.

The rearrangement uses TRBV2 and TRBJ2-5, with D uncertain. Germline loops: CDR1 SNHLY, CDR2 FYNNEI. V was shortened by 6 bases and J by 5 bases, with 13 bases between the two germline ends. The CDR3 is 13 amino acids. CDR3 nucleotide sequence: TGTGCCAGCAGAGGACCATCAACGGAGACCCAGTACTTC. This encodes CASRGPSTETQYF.

This clonotype was counted a few times. This rearrangement joins TRBV5-1 to TRBJ2-5; TRBD2 might be the D (7 bases). Germline lookup yields CDR1 SGHRS and CDR2 YFSETQ. The germline V and J ends were trimmed by 4 bases and 5 bases, with 15 bases remaining between them. This CDR3 has 14 amino acids. The CDR3 sequence: CASSGGGGLETQYF. The DNA for the CDR3 is TGCGCCAGCAGCGGGGGAGGGGGACTCGAGACCCAGTACTTC.

This chain connects TRBV12-3 or TRBV12-4 to TRBJ2-7; the D gene could be TRBD1 or TRBD2 (6 bases each). Trimming shortened V by 1 base and J by 0 bases, and 25 bases separated the two germline ends. The CDR3 totals 20 residues. The CDR3 nucleotides are TGTGCCAGCAGTTTAGAGGGGGGAGCCGGGCAGGGGTCCTACTCCTACGAGCAGTACTTC. Encoded protein: CASSLEGGAGQGSYSYEQYF.

This clonotype was counted only a few times. The chain uses TRBV27 and TRBJ2-1, with 9 nucleotides matching TRBD2. CDR1 is MNHEY, CDR2 SMNVEV, per germline (reference sequence). V dropped 9 bases and J dropped 6; count of bases not matched to a gene: 9. This CDR3 contains 14 residues. CDR3 in DNA: TGTGCCAGTAGAGCGGGAGGCCACTCCAATGAGCAGTTCTTC. It specifies CASRAGGHSNEQFF.

This clonotype has just a few counts. The V call is TRBV30, the J call TRBJ1-5; 10 bases are shared with TRBD1. Germline loops: CDR1 GTSNPN, CDR2 SVGIG (reference sequence). This CDR3 has 15 residues. The V and J ends lost 1 base and 3 bases, in that order; junction bases with no gene match: 3. The CDR3 protein is CAWSGQGAFNQPQHF. CDR3 coding DNA: TGTGCCTGGAGTGGACAGGGGGCTTTCAATCAGCCCCAGCATTTT. The full variable domain, with the rest looked up from reference TRBV30 and TRBJ1-5, is SQTIHQWPATLVQPVGSPLSLECTVEGTSNPNLYWYRQAAGRGLQLLFYSVGIGQISSEVPQNLSASRPQDRQFILSSKKLLLSDSGFYLCAWSGQGAFNQPQHFGDGTRLSIL.

Details on this clonotype: This may come from a read error, since a much larger clone is one base off. The J gene is TRBJ1-2, the V gene TRBV7-8; 9 positions agree with TRBD1. The germline V gene encodes CDR1 SGHVS and CDR2 FQNEAQ. Losses at the gene ends were 4 bases for V and 6 bases for J; bases not matched to a gene: 3. This CDR3 spans 13 amino acids. CDR3 in DNA: TGTGCCAGCAGCTGGGGACAGGGAGATGGCTACACCTTC. Translated: CASSWGQGDGYTF.

The chain employs TRBV11-2 and TRBJ2-3, with D hard to call. The V end was cut by 5 bases, the J end by 6 bases, with 9 bases between. Germline CDR1 and CDR2: SGHAT and FQNNGV. CDR3 length: 12 amino acids. The CDR3 DNA reads TGTGCCAGCAGCCGGAGCGCGGATACGCAGTATTTT. It encodes CASSRSADTQYF.

The V gene is TRBV6-1, the J gene TRBJ1-2; D gene ambiguous. Germline-derived CDR1 and CDR2 are MNHNS and SASEGT. The CDR3 is 15 amino acids. Between the trimmed V and J ends, which lost 5 bases and 4 bases, there was a span of 17 bases. The CDR3 is CASSPEIPPRYGYTF. The DNA of the CDR3 is TGTGCCAGCAGTCCTGAGATCCCCCCCCGCTATGGCTACACCTTC.

The genes are TRBV5-1 and TRBJ1-2; D call uncertain. CDR1 SGHRS and CDR2 YFSETQ come from the germline V gene. The ends were cut back, 4 bases at V and 0 bases at J, with 13 bases in the middle. The CDR3 totals 15 residues. The CDR3 region has the DNA TGCGCCAGCAGCACGGACGGACGATCTAACTATGGCTACACCTTC. This sequence encodes CASSTDGRSNYGYTF.

This clonotype was counted a few times. For the CDR3, the DNA is TGTGCCAGCAGCCCCATGGGAGCTGAAGCTTTCTTT. This gives the protein CASSPMGAEAFF. The chain has TRBV7-8 and TRBJ1-1; D is unclear. The CDR3 is 12 amino acids. Trimming cost V 5 bases and J 6 bases, with 10 bases left between them. CDR1 is SGHVS and CDR2 is FQNEAQ in the germline V gene.

This clonotype has a count of ten or more. This chain joins TRBV6-2 or TRBV6-3 and TRBJ2-5; TRBD1 agrees at 9 bases. The CDR3 loop spans 15 amino acids. The V and J ends lost 4 bases and 4 bases, in that order; junction bases with no gene match: 7. Germline assignment: CDR1 MNHEY and CDR2 SVGEGT. DNA for the CDR3: TGTGCCAGCAGTTCGGGACAGGGTCGAGGAGAGACCCAGTACTTC. It codes for CASSSGQGRGETQYF.

The table lists this clonotype with many counts. The V and J genes are TRBV24-1 and TRBJ2-7; 11 nucleotides align to TRBD2. The CDR3 spans 13 residues. V lost 8 bases to trimming and J lost 7 bases; unmatched junction nucleotides: 6. Per the germline V gene, CDR1 is KGHDR and CDR2 is SFDVKD. Here the CDR3 reads CATTAASGREQYF. As DNA, the CDR3 is TGTGCCACCACGGCGGCTAGCGGGAGGGAGCAGTACTTC.

V and J are TRBV19 and TRBJ1-1; 11 bases are shared with TRBD1. Germline trimming cut 9 bases from V and 4 bases from J; bases unmatched to any gene: 10. CDR1 and CDR2 (germline): LNHDA, SQIVND (reference sequence). The CDR3 consists of 15 residues. In DNA form, the CDR3 reads TGTGCCAGCCTGACCGGGACAGGGGGTGTCACTGAAGCTTTCTTT. Amino acid sequence: CASLTGTGGVTEAFF.

The gene calls are TRBV19 and TRBJ2-2; D unclear. V was cut by 10 bases and J by 0 bases, with 12 bases left in between. CDR1 and CDR2 from the germline V gene are LNHDA and SQIVND (reference sequence). This CDR3 has 14 residues. The CDR3 sequence: CATATDANTGELFF. Written as DNA, the CDR3 is TGTGCCACCGCGACCGATGCGAACACCGGGGAGCTGTTTTTT. The variable domain in full, completed from reference TRBV19 and TRBJ2-2, reads DGGITQSPKYLFRKEGQNVTLSCEQNLNHDAMYWYRQDPGQGLRLIYYSQIVNDFQKGDIAEGYSVSREKKESFPLTVTSAQKNPTAFYLCATATDANTGELFFGEGSRLTVL.